This T cell receptor beta chain derives from a study of blood T cell repertoires in COVID-19. As for the study in general: Both acute and convalescent COVID-19 samples were obtained from the United States, Italy and Spain. In each case, the material was cDNA or gDNA derived from T cells, B-cell-depleted T cells, or PBMCs.

Trimming shortened V by 0 bases and J by 0 bases, and 11 bases separated the two germline ends. Germline assignment: CDR1 SNHLY and CDR2 FYNNEI. The CDR3 covers 16 residues. Methods used by the authors: Scientists estimated how many nucleated cells there were by amplifying reference gene primers. Sequencing used immunoSEQ multiplex PCR; TCRdb keeps in-frame clones, though not all of them. V and J calls and clone size come straight from that table; D and trimming were deduced from the DNA. The sample holds over 65,000 clones; about 86% are singletons and the top ten take around 43%. The chain carries TRBV2 and TRBJ1-2; D is ambiguous. This clonotype was obtained from a man older than 75 with acute or convalescent COVID-19. Sequenced sample: peripheral blood. DNA of the CDR3: TGTGCCAGCAGTGAAGCCAGGATATTATCTAACTATGGCTACACCTTC. It specifies CASSEARILSNYGYTF.